This T cell receptor beta chain was profiled in a study of blood T cell repertoires in COVID-19. Study-wide context: Both acute and convalescent COVID-19 samples were obtained from the United States, Italy and Spain.

This CDR3 spans 16 amino acids. The germline V gene has CDR1 WNHNN and CDR2 SYGVQD (reference sequence). Trimming took 0 bases from V and 2 from J; bases not matched to a gene: 7. Source study methods: Amplifying reference gene primers gave estimates of nucleated cell counts. Libraries were prepared by immunoSEQ multiplex PCR; TCRdb keeps only in-frame clonotypes and omits some of them. The V and J calls and the clone size are those of that table, but D and trimming were determined from the DNA. The sample holds 310,000 or so clones; approximately 86% are singletons and the top ten take roughly 2.1%.

The sequence was obtained from a woman aged 25 to 39 who had recovered from COVID-19. Sequencing used peripheral blood. The chain uses TRBV10-1 and TRBJ2-7; 7 bases map to TRBD1. In DNA, the CDR3 is TGCGCCAGCAGTGAGTCCTTCTCCGGGACAGCCTACGAGCAGTACTTC. Amino acid sequence: CASSESFSGTAYEQYF.